The source of this T cell receptor beta chain is a study of blood T cell repertoires in COVID-19. About the research overall: The cDNA or gDNA used as material had been derived from T cells, B-cell-depleted T cells, or PBMCs.

How the authors handled the data: Cell counts per sample came from amplifying reference gene primers. Generated by immunoSEQ multiplex PCR, the TCRdb table keeps only in-frame clones and is missing some. V and J calls plus clone size are reproduced from that table; the DNA served to infer D and trimming. The sample records 150,000 to 200,000 clones, around 85% being singletons. J gave up 4 bases and V 4 bases, and 3 bases lay outside the gene matches. There are 15 residues in the CDR3. Germline CDR1 is MRHNA and CDR2 is SNTAGT. The sequence came from a woman aged 60-70 years with acute or convalescent COVID-19. Sequencing was done on a sample of peripheral blood. This chain joins TRBV6-4 and TRBJ1-6, with TRBD1 identical over 8 bases. CDR3 nucleotide sequence: TGTGCCAGCAGTGGGGGACAGGTGTATAATTCACCCCTCCACTTT. It translates to CASSGGQVYNSPLHF.